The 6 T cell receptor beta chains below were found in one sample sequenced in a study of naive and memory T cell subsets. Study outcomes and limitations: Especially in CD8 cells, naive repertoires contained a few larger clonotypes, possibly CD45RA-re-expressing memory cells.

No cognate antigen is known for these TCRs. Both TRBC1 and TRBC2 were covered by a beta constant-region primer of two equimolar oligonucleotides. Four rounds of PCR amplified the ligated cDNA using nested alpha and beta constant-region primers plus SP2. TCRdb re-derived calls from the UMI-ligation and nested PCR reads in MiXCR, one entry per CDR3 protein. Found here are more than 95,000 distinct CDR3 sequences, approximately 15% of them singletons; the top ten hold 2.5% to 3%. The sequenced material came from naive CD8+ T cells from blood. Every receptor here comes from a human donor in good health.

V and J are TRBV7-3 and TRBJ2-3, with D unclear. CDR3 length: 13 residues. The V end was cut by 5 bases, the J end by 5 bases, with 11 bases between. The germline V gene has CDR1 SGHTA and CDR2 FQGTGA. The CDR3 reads CASSTMTGDTQYF. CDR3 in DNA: TGTGCCAGCAGCACTATGACCGGAGATACGCAGTATTTT.

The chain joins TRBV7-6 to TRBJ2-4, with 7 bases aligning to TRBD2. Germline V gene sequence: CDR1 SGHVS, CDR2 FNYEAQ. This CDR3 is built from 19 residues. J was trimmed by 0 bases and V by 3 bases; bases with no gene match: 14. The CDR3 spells CASSFRDYVLFLAKNIQYF. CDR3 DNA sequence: TGTGCCAGCAGCTTCCGGGACTACGTCTTATTTTTAGCCAAAAACATTCAGTACTTC.

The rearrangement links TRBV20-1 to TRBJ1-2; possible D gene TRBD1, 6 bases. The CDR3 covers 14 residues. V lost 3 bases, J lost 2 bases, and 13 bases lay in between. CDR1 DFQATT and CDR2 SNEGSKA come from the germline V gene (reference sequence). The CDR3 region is CSARADDRNYGYTF. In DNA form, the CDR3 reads TGCAGTGCTAGGGCCGATGACAGGAACTATGGCTACACCTTC.

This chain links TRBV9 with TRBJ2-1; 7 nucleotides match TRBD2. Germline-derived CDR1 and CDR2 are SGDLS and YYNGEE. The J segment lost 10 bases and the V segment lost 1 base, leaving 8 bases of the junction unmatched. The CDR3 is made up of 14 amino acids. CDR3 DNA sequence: TGTGCCAGCAGCGTATCCGGCGGGAGTAACGAGCAGTTCTTC. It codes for CASSVSGGSNEQFF. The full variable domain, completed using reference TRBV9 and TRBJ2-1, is DSGVTQTPKHLITATGQRVTLRCSPRSGDLSVYWYQQSLDQGLQFLIQYYNGEERAKGNILERFSAQQFPDLHSELNLSSLELGDSALYFCASSVSGGSNEQFFGPGTRLTVL.

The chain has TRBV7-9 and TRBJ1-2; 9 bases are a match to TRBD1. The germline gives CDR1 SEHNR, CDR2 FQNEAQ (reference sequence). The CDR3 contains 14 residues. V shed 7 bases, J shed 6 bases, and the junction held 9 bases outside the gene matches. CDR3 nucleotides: TGTGCCAGCAACTCCGGGACAGGGTACAATGGCTACACCTTC. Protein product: CASNSGTGYNGYTF. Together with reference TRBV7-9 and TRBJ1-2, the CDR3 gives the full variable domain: DTGVSQNPRHKITKRGQNVTFRCDPISEHNRLYWYRQTLGQGPEFLTYFQNEAQLEKSRLLSDRFSAERPKGSFSTLEIQRTEQGDSAMYLCASNSGTGYNGYTFGSGTRLTVV.

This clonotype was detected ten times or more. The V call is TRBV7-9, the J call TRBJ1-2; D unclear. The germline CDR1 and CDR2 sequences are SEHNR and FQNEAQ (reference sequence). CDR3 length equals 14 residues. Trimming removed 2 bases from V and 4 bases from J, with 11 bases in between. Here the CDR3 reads CASSLSTEGYGYTF. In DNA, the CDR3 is TGTGCCAGCAGCTTATCTACAGAAGGCTATGGCTACACCTTC.